The 24 T cell receptor beta chains given below trace back to one sample, sequenced in a study of cytomegalovirus exposure and HLA in healthy donors. It was with 60 Vbeta and 13 Jbeta primers that the PCR ran. Produced via immunoSEQ multiplex PCR; TCRdb's table is partial and in-frame only. The sample consists of 110,000 to 150,000 clones, around 79% of them appearing once. The sequencing sample was made of PBMCs. The receptors originated from a woman aged 45-65 years in good health and CMV-seropositive.

This clone was counted once. The chain recombines TRBV7-6 with TRBJ1-3, with 7 nucleotides matching TRBD1. The germline V gene encodes CDR1 SGHVS and CDR2 FNYEAQ. The V segment lost 4 bases and the J segment 0 bases; nucleotides outside the gene matches: 6. There are 16 residues in the CDR3. CDR3 sequence (DNA): TGTGCCAGCAGCTCCATCACAGGGGCCTCTGGAAACACCATATATTTT. Its translation: CASSSITGASGNTIYF. The whole variable domain, remainder taken from reference TRBV7-6 and TRBJ1-3, is GAGVSQSPRYKVTKRGQDVALRCDPISGHVSLYWYRQALGQGPEFLTYFNYEAQQDKSGLPNDRFSAERPEGSISTLTIQRTEQRDSAMYRCASSSITGASGNTIYFGEGSWLTVV.

The chain combines TRBV9 with TRBJ2-2, with 9 bases identical to TRBD1. The CDR3 is made up of 16 amino acids. Germline CDR1 is SGDLS and CDR2 is YYNGEE. Germline trimming cut 0 bases from V and 6 bases from J; bases unmatched to any gene: 6. Here the CDR3 reads CASSVGGTGSPGELFF. CDR3 bases: TGTGCCAGCAGCGTAGGGGGGACAGGGAGTCCCGGGGAGCTGTTTTTT. Based on the CDR3 plus reference TRBV9 and TRBJ2-2, the full variable domain is DSGVTQTPKHLITATGQRVTLRCSPRSGDLSVYWYQQSLDQGLQFLIQYYNGEERAKGNILERFSAQQFPDLHSELNLSSLELGDSALYFCASSVGGTGSPGELFFGEGSRLTVL.

The chain couples TRBV2 to TRBJ1-6, with TRBD1 matching 12 bases. V gave up 1 base and J gave up 13 bases; unmatched junction bases: 5. Germline assignment: CDR1 SNHLY and CDR2 FYNNEI. The CDR3 is 15 amino acids. DNA of the CDR3: TGTGCCAGCAGTGAAGAGGGACAGGGGGCGAGTCCCCTCCACTTT. It encodes CASSEEGQGASPLHF.

The gene calls are TRBV28 and TRBJ2-5; 10 nucleotides line up with TRBD2. Germline assignment: CDR1 MDHEN and CDR2 SYDVKM. J was trimmed by 1 base and V by 3 bases; bases with no gene match: 5. The CDR3 runs 16 residues. CDR3 coding DNA: TGTGCCAGCAGTTTCATCCTAGCGGGGGCCCAAGAGACCCAGTACTTC. Protein: CASSFILAGAQETQYF.

This chain links TRBV4-2 with TRBJ2-5, with a possible D match to TRBD2 (5 bases). The length of the CDR3 is 13 residues. Germline CDR1 LGHNA, CDR2 YNFKEQ. Trimming left V 0 bases short and J 5 bases short, with 7 bases between. Here the CDR3 DNA reads TGTGCCAGCAGCCAAGAGGAGCGGGAGACCCAGTACTTC. This codes for CASSQEERETQYF.

This chain links TRBV5-1 with TRBJ2-7; possible D gene TRBD2, 6 bases. CDR3 length: 12 residues. The germline V gene has CDR1 SGHRS and CDR2 YFSETQ. The germline V and J ends were trimmed by 10 bases and 2 bases, with 13 bases remaining between them. The CDR3 spells CAAGGPTYEQYF. CDR3 nucleotide sequence: TGCGCCGCCGGGGGTCCAACCTACGAGCAGTACTTC. Looking up the rest from reference TRBV5-1 and TRBJ2-7 gives the full variable domain: KAGVTQTPRYLIKTRGQQVTLSCSPISGHRSVSWYQQTPGQGLQFLFEYFSETQRNKGNFPGRFSGRQFSNSRSEMNVSTLELGDSALYLCAAGGPTYEQYFGPGTRLTVT.

The V gene is TRBV7-9, the J gene TRBJ1-1; D call uncertain. Germline CDR1 and CDR2: SEHNR and FQNEAQ (reference sequence). The CDR3 contains 12 residues. The ends were cut back, 3 bases at V and 6 bases at J, with 8 bases in the middle. As DNA, the CDR3 is TGTGCCAGCAGCTTCGGGGTGTCTGAAGCTTTCTTT. Amino acids: CASSFGVSEAFF. Full variable domain (remainder filled in from reference TRBV7-9 and TRBJ1-1): DTGVSQNPRHKITKRGQNVTFRCDPISEHNRLYWYRQTLGQGPEFLTYFQNEAQLEKSRLLSDRFSAERPKGSFSTLEIQRTEQGDSAMYLCASSFGVSEAFFGQGTRLTVV.

The rearrangement links TRBV5-8 to TRBJ1-5, with unresolved D. Between the trimmed V and J ends, which lost 0 bases and 3 bases, there was a span of 10 bases. The CDR3 length is 15 residues. CDR1 SGHTS and CDR2 YDEGEE come from the germline V gene. The CDR3 DNA follows: TGTGCCAGCAGCTTGGATTATACATTCAATCAGCCCCAGCATTTT. This translates into CASSLDYTFNQPQHF.

The rearrangement uses TRBV5-4 and TRBJ1-2; the match to TRBD1 covers 8 bases. Germline V lookup: CDR1 SGHNT, CDR2 YYREEE (reference sequence). The junction had 6 bases not matched to a gene; V was cut back by 7 bases and J by 4 bases. The CDR3 runs 13 residues. As DNA, the CDR3 is TGTGCCAGCCGACCTACAGGGGGCTATGGCTACACCTTC. This translates into CASRPTGGYGYTF.

This clone was seen a single time. The J gene is TRBJ1-5, the V gene TRBV28; D not certain. Germline CDR1 MDHEN, CDR2 SYDVKM. Trimming stripped 1 base from V and 7 bases from J, with 11 bases between. The CDR3 length is 14 residues. CDR3 protein: CASSLSQAGQPQHF. CDR3 bases: TGTGCCAGCAGTTTATCGCAGGCGGGCCAGCCCCAGCATTTT.

The V and J genes are TRBV6-6 and TRBJ2-3, with 7 bases lining up with TRBD2. The germline V gene encodes CDR1 MNHNY and CDR2 SVGAGI (reference sequence). The CDR3 consists of 14 residues. The V gene end was trimmed by 7 bases and the J gene end by 2 bases; junction bases not matched to a gene: 6. The CDR3 sequence is CASTVGGTTDTQYF. The CDR3 DNA reads TGTGCCAGCACAGTCGGGGGGACCACAGATACGCAGTATTTT.

The rearrangement joins TRBV10-3 to TRBJ2-1; 12 bases are shared with TRBD2. The J segment lost 1 base and the V segment lost 6 bases, leaving 4 bases of the junction unmatched. CDR3 length: 16 residues. Germline assignment: CDR1 ENHRY and CDR2 SYGVKD. The CDR3 is CAISLTSGGSYNEQFF. The CDR3 DNA sequence: TGTGCCATCAGCCTGACTAGCGGGGGTTCCTACAATGAGCAGTTCTTC.

V usage is TRBV9 and J usage is TRBJ2-3; D unclear. The CDR3 has 14 residues. From germline, CDR1 is SGDLS and CDR2 YYNGEE. Trimming cost V 2 bases and J 0 bases, with 7 bases left between them. The CDR3 spells CASSVGSSTDTQYF. In DNA form, the CDR3 reads TGTGCCAGCAGCGTTGGCAGTAGCACAGATACGCAGTATTTT. The full variable domain, completed using reference TRBV9 and TRBJ2-3, is DSGVTQTPKHLITATGQRVTLRCSPRSGDLSVYWYQQSLDQGLQFLIQYYNGEERAKGNILERFSAQQFPDLHSELNLSSLELGDSALYFCASSVGSSTDTQYFGPGTRLTVL.

To note about this clone: Other DNA sequences within the sample encode an identical CDR3. This CDR3 reads CASSRGQAYNSPLHF. The CDR3 bases are TGTGCCAGCAGCAGAGGACAGGCCTATAATTCACCCCTCCACTTT. The chain carries TRBV6-1 and TRBJ1-6; 7 positions agree with TRBD1. V lost 6 bases and J lost 2; bases outside the gene matches: 4. Looked up from germline, CDR1 is MNHNS and CDR2 is SASEGT. The CDR3 is 15 residues long.

This chain uses TRBV2 with TRBJ1-5, with D perhaps matching TRBD1 (6 bases). The V end was cut by 5 bases, the J end by 1 base, with 9 bases between. Germline CDR1 reads SNHLY; CDR2 reads FYNNEI. The CDR3 spans 14 residues. CDR3 sequence (DNA): TGTGCCAGCAGTCGGACAGAAAGCAATCAGCCCCAGCATTTT. Residues: CASSRTESNQPQHF.

The J gene is TRBJ2-5, the V gene TRBV5-1; tentatively, D is TRBD2 (6 bases). The CDR3 covers 14 residues. The germline CDR1 and CDR2 sequences are SGHRS and YFSETQ. The germline V and J ends were trimmed by 0 bases and 4 bases, with 10 bases remaining between them. CDR3 sequence (DNA): TGCGCCAGCAGCTTGGTATTCGGGGGAGAGACCCAGTACTTC. Residues: CASSLVFGGETQYF.

This chain uses TRBV5-1 with TRBJ1-6; a possible D gene is TRBD1 (5 bases). The germline gives CDR1 SGHRS, CDR2 YFSETQ. V was cut by 4 bases and J by 8 bases, with 16 bases left in between. The CDR3 has 15 residues. CDR3 amino acids: CASSLWGGVDSPLHF. As DNA, the CDR3 is TGCGCCAGCAGCCTATGGGGGGGGGTGGATTCACCCCTCCACTTT.

Here the CDR3 DNA reads TGTGCCAGCAGTGAGGGCAGGGGGAAATACGAGCAGTACTTC. It specifies CASSEGRGKYEQYF. The rearrangement joins TRBV2 to TRBJ2-7, with 7 bases that match TRBD1. V shed 3 bases and J 4 bases; nucleotides not matched to a gene: 6. The germline V gene encodes CDR1 SNHLY and CDR2 FYNNEI. The CDR3 has 14 amino acids.

The rearrangement links TRBV18 to TRBJ2-7, with TRBD2 matching over 10 bases. CDR3 length: 16 residues. With 0 bases clipped from V and 4 bases from J, the junction kept 6 bases outside the gene matches. Germline CDR1 reads KGHSH; CDR2 reads LQKENI. CDR3 nucleotide sequence: TGTGCCAGCTCACCACCTACGGGACTAGCGACTTACGAGCAGTACTTC. Amino acid sequence: CASSPPTGLATYEQYF.

The chain recombines TRBV7-3 with TRBJ2-2, with D possibly being TRBD1 (6 bases). Germline CDR1 and CDR2: SGHTA and FQGTGA. The CDR3 runs to 16 residues. Trimming left V 2 bases short and J 1 base short, with 11 bases between. In DNA, the CDR3 is TGTGCCAGCAGCTTAGCGGTCAGGGGGAACACCGGGGAGCTGTTTTTT. It codes for CASSLAVRGNTGELFF. Using reference TRBV7-3 and TRBJ2-2 for the parts outside the CDR3, the full variable domain is GAGVSQTPSNKVTEKGKYVELRCDPISGHTALYWYRQSLGQGPEFLIYFQGTGAADDSGLPNDRFFAVRPEGSVSTLKIQRTERGDSAVYLCASSLAVRGNTGELFFGEGSRLTVL.

The chain couples TRBV19 to TRBJ1-4; 7 bases are a match to TRBD1. CDR1 and CDR2 (germline): LNHDA, SQIVND (reference sequence). J gave up 10 bases and V 7 bases, and 12 bases lay outside the gene matches. The CDR3 runs 14 residues. This CDR3 is CASTMGTARGKLFF. The CDR3 region has the DNA TGTGCCAGTACCATGGGGACAGCCCGTGGAAAACTGTTTTTT.

The rearrangement joins TRBV14 to TRBJ1-1; D may be TRBD1 (6 bases). Between the trimmed V and J ends, which lost 4 bases and 1 base, there was a span of 7 bases. In germline, CDR1 is SGHDN, CDR2 FVKESK. The CDR3 has 13 residues. CDR3 region: CASSRGQNTEAFF. CDR3 DNA: TGTGCCAGCAGCCGGGGACAGAACACTGAAGCTTTCTTT.

Regarding this clone: A read error is likely, as this CDR3 ends without the conserved phenylalanine or tryptophan. The genes are TRBV2 and TRBJ1-2; D remains unclear. Looked up from germline, CDR1 is SNHLY and CDR2 is FYNNEI. The CDR3 extends over 13 amino acids. The germline V and J ends were trimmed by 5 bases and 4 bases, with 11 bases remaining between them. CDR3 residues: CASSQADFYGYTL. In nucleotides, the CDR3 is TGTGCCAGCAGTCAGGCAGATTTCTATGGCTACACCCTC.

The genes are TRBV2 and TRBJ2-5, with a possible D match to TRBD1 (5 bases). The CDR3 extends over 15 amino acids. Deletions cut 5 bases from V and 5 bases from J, with 18 bases between. Germline CDR1 and CDR2: SNHLY and FYNNEI. The CDR3 reads CASSSEAGILETQYF. CDR3 bases: TGTGCCAGCAGTTCGGAAGCAGGGATCCTGGAGACCCAGTACTTC.